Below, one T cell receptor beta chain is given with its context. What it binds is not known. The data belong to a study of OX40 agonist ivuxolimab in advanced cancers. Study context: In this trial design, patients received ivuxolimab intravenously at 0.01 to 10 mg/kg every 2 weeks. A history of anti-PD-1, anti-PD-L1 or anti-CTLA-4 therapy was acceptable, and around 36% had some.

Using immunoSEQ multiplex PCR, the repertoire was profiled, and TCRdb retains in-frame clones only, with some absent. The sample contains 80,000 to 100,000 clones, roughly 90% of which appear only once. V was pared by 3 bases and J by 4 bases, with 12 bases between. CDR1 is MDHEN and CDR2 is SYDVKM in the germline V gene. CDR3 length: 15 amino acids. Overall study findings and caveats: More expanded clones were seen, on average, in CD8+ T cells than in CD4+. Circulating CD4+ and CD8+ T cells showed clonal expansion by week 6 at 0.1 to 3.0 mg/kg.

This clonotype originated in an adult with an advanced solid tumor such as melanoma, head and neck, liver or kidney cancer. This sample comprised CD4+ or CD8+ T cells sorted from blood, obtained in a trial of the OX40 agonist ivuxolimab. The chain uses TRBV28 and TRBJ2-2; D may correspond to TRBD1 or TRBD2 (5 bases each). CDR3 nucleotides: TGTGCCAGCAGTTTGGGGGATCGAGCCACCGGGGAGCTGTTTTTT. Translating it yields CASSLGDRATGELFF.